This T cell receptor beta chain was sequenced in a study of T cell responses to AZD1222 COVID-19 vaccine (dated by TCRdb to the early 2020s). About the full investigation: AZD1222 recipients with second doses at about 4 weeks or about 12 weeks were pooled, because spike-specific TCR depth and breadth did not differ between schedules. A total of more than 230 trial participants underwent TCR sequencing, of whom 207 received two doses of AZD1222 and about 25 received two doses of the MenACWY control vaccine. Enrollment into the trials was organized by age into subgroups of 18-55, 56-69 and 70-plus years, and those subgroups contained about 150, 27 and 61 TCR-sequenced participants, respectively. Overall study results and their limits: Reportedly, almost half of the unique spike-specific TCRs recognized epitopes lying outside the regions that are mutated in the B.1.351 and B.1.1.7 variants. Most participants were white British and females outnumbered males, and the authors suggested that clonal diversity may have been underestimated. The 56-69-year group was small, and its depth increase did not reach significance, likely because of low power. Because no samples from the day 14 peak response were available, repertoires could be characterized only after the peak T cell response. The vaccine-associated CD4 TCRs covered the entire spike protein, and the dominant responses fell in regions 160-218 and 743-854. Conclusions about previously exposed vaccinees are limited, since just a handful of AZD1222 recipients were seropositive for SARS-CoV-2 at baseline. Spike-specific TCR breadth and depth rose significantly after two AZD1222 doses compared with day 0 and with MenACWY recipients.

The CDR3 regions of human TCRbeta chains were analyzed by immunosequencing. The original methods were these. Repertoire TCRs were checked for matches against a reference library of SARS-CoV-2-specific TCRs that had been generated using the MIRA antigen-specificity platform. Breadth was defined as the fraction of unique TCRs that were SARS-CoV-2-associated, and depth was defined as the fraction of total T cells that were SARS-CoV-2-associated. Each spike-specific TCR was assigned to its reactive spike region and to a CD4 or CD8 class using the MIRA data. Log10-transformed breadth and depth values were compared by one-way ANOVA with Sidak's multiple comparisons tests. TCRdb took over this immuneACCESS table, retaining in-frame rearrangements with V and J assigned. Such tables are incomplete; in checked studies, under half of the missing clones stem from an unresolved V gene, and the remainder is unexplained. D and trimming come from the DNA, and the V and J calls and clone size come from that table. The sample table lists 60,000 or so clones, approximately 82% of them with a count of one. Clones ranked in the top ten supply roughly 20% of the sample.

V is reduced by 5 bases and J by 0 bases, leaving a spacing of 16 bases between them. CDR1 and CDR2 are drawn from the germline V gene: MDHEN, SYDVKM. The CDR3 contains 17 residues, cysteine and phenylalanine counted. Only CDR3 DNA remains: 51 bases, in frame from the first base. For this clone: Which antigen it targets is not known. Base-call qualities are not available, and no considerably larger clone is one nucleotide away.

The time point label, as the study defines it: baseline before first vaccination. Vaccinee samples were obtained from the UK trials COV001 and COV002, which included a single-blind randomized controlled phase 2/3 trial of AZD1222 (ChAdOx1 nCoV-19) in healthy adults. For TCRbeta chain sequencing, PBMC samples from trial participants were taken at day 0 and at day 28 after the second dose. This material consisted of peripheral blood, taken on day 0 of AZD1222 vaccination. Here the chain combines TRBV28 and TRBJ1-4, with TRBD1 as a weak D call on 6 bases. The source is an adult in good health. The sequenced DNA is TGTGCCAGCAGTCCAACGACAGGTCGGGCAACTAATGAAAAACTGTTTTTT. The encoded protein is CASSPTTGRATNEKLFF.